A selection of T cell receptor beta chains follows, all from one sample in a study of beta chain features in type 1 diabetes. Assay: immunoSEQ multiplex PCR; the TCRdb copy retains only in-frame clones and omits some. The repertoire holds tens of thousands of clones, under 35% seen once, with over 0.35% in the top ten. The sequencing input was stem cell memory CD4+ T cells from blood. Receptor source: a young woman in good health. Each CDR3 is given with its conserved first and last residue. Each record gives: D gene, V gene, clone size, J gene, CDR3 protein, CDR3 DNA. A D gene is named only where the DNA matches it firmly. Clone size is not always given. Where it is, it says once, few, many or a class for expanded clones.

TRBD1	TRBV7-2	few	TRBJ1-2	CASSLGQGNGYTF	TGTGCCAGCAGCCTCGGACAGGGGAATGGCTACACCTTC
TRBD1	TRBV5-1	.	TRBJ2-2	CASRWDSVGELFF	TGCGCCAGCAGATGGGACAGCGTGGGGGAGCTGTTTTTT
TRBD1	TRBV29-1	few	TRBJ1-2	CSVENGQGRGYTF	TGCAGCGTTGAGAACGGACAGGGAAGGGGCTACACCTTC
TRBD1	TRBV5-1	few	TRBJ2-6	CASSSGTGSGANVLTF	TGCGCCAGCAGCTCCGGGACAGGGTCTGGGGCCAACGTCCTGACTTTC
TRBD2	TRBV5-1	.	TRBJ2-7	CASSLVSGGSYEQYF	TGCGCCAGCAGCTTGGTTAGCGGGGGTTCCTACGAGCAGTACTTC
TRBD1	TRBV5-1	.	TRBJ1-2	CASSFARANRGKGYTF	TGCGCCAGCAGCTTTGCCCGGGCAAACAGGGGAAAGGGCTACACCTTC
TRBD1	TRBV18	.	TRBJ1-4	CASSQVGQGGAVEKLFF	TGTGCCAGCTCACAGGTCGGACAGGGAGGTGCGGTCGAAAAACTGTTTTTT
TRBD2	TRBV7-8	once	TRBJ2-7	CASSRGLAGGEQYF	TGTGCCAGCAGCCGAGGACTAGCGGGCGGCGAGCAGTACTTC
.	TRBV5-1	.	TRBJ2-1	CASSLGGGSYNEQFF	TGCGCCAGCAGCCTAGGAGGAGGCTCCTACAATGAGCAGTTCTTC
.	TRBV4-1	.	TRBJ2-3	CASSQGRGRRLTDTQYF	TGCGCCAGCAGCCAAGGGAGAGGGCGACGTCTCACAGATACGCAGTATTTT
TRBD2	TRBV7-2	.	TRBJ2-1	CASSPGGRSRNEQFF	TGTGCCAGCAGCCCGGGGGGGCGGAGTAGGAATGAGCAGTTCTTC
TRBD2	TRBV2	.	TRBJ2-1	CASSRAGGPLYEQFF	TGTGCCAGCAGTCGGGCGGGGGGACCCCTTTATGAGCAGTTCTTC
TRBD1	TRBV18	few	TRBJ2-5	CASSPWPGQGATETQYF	TGTGCCAGCTCACCATGGCCGGGACAGGGGGCGACGGAGACCCAGTACTTC
.	TRBV20-1	.	TRBJ2-5	CSAYPGETQYF	TGCAGTGCTTACCCCGGAGAGACCCAGTACTTC
TRBD1	TRBV6-5	once	TRBJ2-2	CASRGQTNTGELFF	TGTGCCAGCAGGGGACAGACAAACACCGGGGAGCTGTTTTTT
.	TRBV30	few	TRBJ1-2	CAWSVGAYGYTF	TGTGCCTGGAGTGTAGGAGCCTATGGCTACACCTTC
.	TRBV2	few	TRBJ1-5	CASSEDRYSNQPQHF	TGTGCCAGCAGTGAAGACCGGTATAGCAATCAGCCCCAGCATTTT
.	TRBV29-1	.	TRBJ1-2	CSVEVGQGRDYTF	TGCAGCGTTGAAGTCGGGCAGGGTCGTGACTACACCTTC
TRBD2	TRBV7-2	.	TRBJ2-1	CASSFVAGVYNEQFF	TGTGCCAGCAGCTTCGTAGCGGGAGTCTACAATGAGCAGTTCTTC
.	TRBV7-2	.	TRBJ2-5	CASSLVQAFTPPYF	TGTGCCAGCAGCTTAGTGCAGGCCTTTACCCCCCCTTACTTC
TRBD1	TRBV2	.	TRBJ2-7	CASSDPGQGAGEQYF	TGTGCCAGCAGTGACCCGGGACAGGGGGCTGGAGAGCAGTACTTC
.	TRBV14	.	TRBJ1-1	CASSPGSRVNTEAFF	TGTGCCAGCAGCCCCGGGAGTCGGGTGAACACTGAAGCTTTCTTT
TRBD2	TRBV6-6	.	TRBJ2-1	CASSQPTSESLF	TGTGCCAGCAGTCAACCGACTAGCGAGTCCCTCTTC
.	TRBV30	few	TRBJ2-3	CAWSKGVYTDTQYF	TGTGCCTGGAGTAAAGGGGTGTACACAGATACGCAGTATTTT
TRBD2	TRBV5-3	.	TRBJ2-3	CARPPSSGSATDTQYF	TGTGCCAGACCACCCTCTAGCGGGAGTGCGACAGATACGCAGTATTTT
.	TRBV5-6	.	TRBJ1-2	CASSFRGYGYTF	TGTGCCAGCAGCTTCAGGGGCTATGGCTACACCTTC
.	TRBV7-6	.	TRBJ2-7	CASSGATGSSYEQYF	TGTGCCAGCAGCGGTGCTACAGGTAGCTCCTACGAGCAGTACTTC
TRBD2	TRBV25-1	few	TRBJ2-7	CASSPQRGGPRSYEQYF	TGTGCCAGCAGCCCCCAACGGGGGGGGCCCCGTTCCTACGAGCAGTACTTC
.	TRBV30	few	TRBJ2-7	CAWSVLETGSYEQYF	TGTGCCTGGAGTGTACTGGAGACTGGCTCCTACGAGCAGTACTTC
.	TRBV28	.	TRBJ1-6	CASSSPGGGRSPLHF	TGTGCCAGCAGTTCTCCGGGGGGTGGTCGTTCACCCCTCCACTTT
.	TRBV30	.	TRBJ1-5	CAWTGQNVGNQPQHF	TGTGCCTGGACCGGACAGAATGTTGGCAATCAGCCCCAGCATTTT
.	TRBV21-1	few	TRBJ2-6	CASSKEGGDRGNSGANVLTF	TGTGCCAGCAGCAAAGAAGGGGGTGACAGGGGCAACTCTGGGGCCAACGTCCTGACTTTC
TRBD2	TRBV7-3	.	TRBJ2-7	CASSLTAGSYEQYF	TGTGCCAGCAGCTTAACAGCGGGGAGCTACGAGCAGTACTTC
.	TRBV7-9	few	TRBJ2-7	CASSLDVPGEQYF	TGTGCCAGCAGCTTAGACGTTCCGGGCGAGCAGTACTTC
TRBD1	TRBV6-1	.	TRBJ1-2	CASRTGTGRYGYTF	TGTGCCAGCAGGACCGGGACAGGGCGGTATGGCTACACCTTC